This TCR beta chain comes out of a study of neurological immune-mediated disorders. This CDR3 is built from 13 residues. V was pared by 5 bases and J by 5 bases, with 3 bases of the junction left unmatched. Per the germline V gene, CDR1 is SGHRS and CDR2 is YFSETQ. The time point denotes: longitudinal time-point 3. The table lists this clonotype with many counts. TCRdb independently ran MiXCR on the 5' RACE reads; one entry per CDR3 protein. The data hold roughly 100,000 distinct CDR3 sequences, with approximately 10% observed a single time. This clonotype was sampled from a female donor with HTLV-1-associated myelopathy (HAM/TSP). The chain is built from TRBV5-1 and TRBJ2-2, with 7 nucleotides matching TRBD1. Sequenced material: PBMCs. CDR3 residues: CASSSQGTGELFF. As DNA, the CDR3 is TGCGCCAGCAGTTCACAGGGGACCGGGGAGCTGTTTTTT.